Included here is one TCR beta chain sequence, with context. Its antigen is not known. CDR3 length: 13 amino acids. Looked up from germline, CDR1 is SQVTM and CDR2 is ANQGSEA. Between the trimmed V and J ends, which lost 6 bases and 0 bases, there was a span of 11 bases. The data belong to a study of T cell clonotyping in hematopoietic cell transplantation. Study overall: Recipients' pretransplant samples followed cytoreduction. Whole-study results and caveats: Pathologically expanded recipient clonotypes increased progressively from day 30 to day 180 as diversity fell.

Regarding time point: recipient sample about 28 days before transplant, after cytoreduction. Recipient blood drawn about 28 days pretransplant and days 30, 100, 180 after. Libraries were prepared by immunoSEQ multiplex PCR; TCRdb keeps only in-frame clonotypes and omits some of them. The sample carries some 30,000 clones, around 70% recorded once. The clonotype was recovered from a man in his fifties with myelodysplastic syndrome. Some clones in this sample may be carry-over from other donors' samples. The sample consisted of peripheral blood mononuclear cells, taken before stem cell transplant. The chain uses TRBV29-1 and TRBJ1-2, with D maybe TRBD1 (5 bases). Written as DNA, the CDR3 is TGCAGCGTGGGTGGGGGTTCTAACTATGGCTACACCTTC. It encodes CSVGGGSNYGYTF.